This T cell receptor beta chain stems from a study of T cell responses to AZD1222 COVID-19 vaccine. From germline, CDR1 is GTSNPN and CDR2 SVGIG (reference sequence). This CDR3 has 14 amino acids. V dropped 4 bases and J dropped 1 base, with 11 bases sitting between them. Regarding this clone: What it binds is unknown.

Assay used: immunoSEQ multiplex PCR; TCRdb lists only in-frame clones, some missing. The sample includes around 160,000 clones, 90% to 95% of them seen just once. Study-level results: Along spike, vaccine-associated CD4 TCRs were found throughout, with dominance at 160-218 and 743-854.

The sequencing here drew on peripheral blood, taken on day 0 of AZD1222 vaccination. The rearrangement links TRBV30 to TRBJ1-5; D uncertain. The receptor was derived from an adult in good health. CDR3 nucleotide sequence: TGTGCCTGGATAGGCGGAGGGAGCAATCAGCCCCAGCATTTT. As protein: CAWIGGGSNQPQHF.